One TCR beta chain is described in this entry. Antigen specificity is unknown. Profiled with immunoSEQ multiplex PCR; TCRdb holds only in-frame clones, not every one. The sample comprises 2 million to 2.5 million clones, 95% of which are singletons, and 0.1% to 0.15% rests with the top ten. Germline CDR1 is LGHNA and CDR2 is YSLEER. The CDR3 is 18 amino acids. V trimming: 4 bases; J trimming: 2 bases; junction bases outside the gene matches: 14. The donors, all of them Caucasian adults, lived in Nashville, Tennessee. These data originate in a study of shared clonotypes between healthy human individuals. Points from the study as a whole: The naive CD4 repertoires of several donors were compared, and around 4.7% of clonotypes were shared.

This clonotype originated in a man aged 18 to 29 in good health. J is TRBJ2-3 and V is TRBV4-3, with 8 bases matching TRBD1. The sample comprised naive CD4+ T cells sorted from blood. Subset: CD45RA+ positively selected. The CDR3 nucleotides read TGCGCCAGCAGCCGATTTAGTGGGGGACAGGTGTACACAGATACGCAGTATTTT. It codes for CASSRFSGGQVYTDTQYF.